The next 5 T cell receptor beta chains were all read from a single sample in a study of blood T cell repertoires in COVID-19 (dated by TCRdb to the early 2020s). Library preparation was by the immunoSEQ multiplex PCR assay. In its TCRdb copy, this immuneACCESS table keeps in-frame sequences only and misses some clones. Where compared with another copy, unresolved V genes explain less than half of these, and the others have no known cause. This sample gives about 230,000 clones in total; roughly nine tenths of them show up just once. The ten top clones hold 3.5% to 4% of the sample. Sequencing used PBMCs or T cells enriched from blood (not recorded which). All receptors come from a woman younger than 45 with acute COVID-19.

The rearrangement uses TRBV7-4 and TRBJ2-3; tentative D call: TRBD2 (6 bases). This CDR3 region has 21 residues. Per germline, CDR1 SGHVT and CDR2 SQSDAQ. The V end lost 2 bases, the J end lost 0 bases, and 27 bases lay between the germline ends. CDR3 coding DNA: TGTGCCAGCAGCTTACGACGGCGGTTTACGGCGGGGATATTTAGCACAGATACGCAGTATTTT. This gives the protein CASSLRRRFTAGIFSTDTQYF. Full variable domain (rest looked up from reference TRBV7-4 and TRBJ2-3): GAGVSQSPRYKVAKRGRDVALRCDSISGHVTLYWYRQTLGQGSEVLTYSQSDAQRDKSGRPSGRFSAERPERSVSTLKIQRTEQGDSAVYLCASSLRRRFTAGIFSTDTQYFGPGTRLTVL.

The gene calls are TRBV25-1 and TRBJ2-3, with D uncertain. V lost 7 bases and J lost 2, with 13 bases in between. CDR1 is MGHDK, CDR2 SYGVNS, per germline. The CDR3 runs to 14 residues. This CDR3 is CASTPRVDTDTQYF. CDR3 DNA: TGTGCCAGCACCCCCCGCGTAGACACAGATACGCAGTATTTT.

V is TRBV25-1 and J is TRBJ1-3; TRBD1 agrees at 8 bases. CDR1 is MGHDK and CDR2 is SYGVNS in the germline V gene. The CDR3 is 16 amino acids. The V segment lost 3 bases and the J segment 0 bases; nucleotides outside the gene matches: 4. CDR3 sequence (DNA): TGTGCCAGCAGTGATTGGACAGGGAGCTCTGGAAACACCATATATTTT. Residues: CASSDWTGSSGNTIYF. Filled out from reference TRBV25-1 and TRBJ1-3, the complete variable domain reads EADIYQTPRYLVIGTGKKITLECSQTMGHDKMYWYQQDPGMELHLIHYSYGVNSTEKGDLSSESTVSRIRTEHFPLTLESARPSHTSQYLCASSDWTGSSGNTIYFGEGSWLTVV.

This chain uses TRBV6-5 with TRBJ1-1, with D unclear. This CDR3 has 11 residues. The germline V gene encodes CDR1 MNHEY and CDR2 SVGAGI. V was clipped by 10 bases and J by 4 bases, with 10 bases between them. The DNA for the CDR3 is TGTGCCATTTGTAGTGTCACTGAAGCTTTCTTT. Translation: CAICSVTEAFF.

The chain couples TRBV5-6 to TRBJ2-1; perhaps TRBD1 as D (6 bases). The germline V gene has CDR1 SGHDT and CDR2 YYEEEE. The CDR3 spans 13 residues. Trimming took off 4 bases at V and 8 bases at J, with 13 bases between the two ends. CDR3 amino acids: CASSPRGVDEQFF. The CDR3 DNA sequence: TGTGCCAGCAGCCCCAGGGGCGTCGATGAGCAGTTCTTC.